The present TCR beta chain was sequenced within a study of STAT5B mutations in CD4+ large granular lymphocyte leukemia. Notes on the study in general: Compared with healthy controls (2/35), patient top clones favored TRBV06 (8/27).

On this clone: Its specificity is unknown.

TCRdb's copy holds only in-frame clones and misses some; the assay was immunoSEQ multiplex PCR. The sample has tens of thousands of clones, 60% to 85% seen once. Per germline, CDR1 KGHSH and CDR2 LQKENI. The trim removed 2 bases at V and 0 bases at J, leaving 4 bases unmatched. This CDR3 spans 16 amino acids. V and J are TRBV18 and TRBJ1-5; 7 positions agree with TRBD1. The receptor was derived from a human donor in good health. Sequencing was performed on CD4+ T cells from blood buffy coats. The CDR3 bases are TGTGCCAGCTCACCATCCGGGACAGTTAGCAATCAGCCCCAGCATTTT. This encodes CASSPSGTVSNQPQHF.